Sequencing of this T cell receptor (beta chain) was carried out in a study of blood T cells in healthy people across ages (dated by TCRdb to 2013 to 2016). Regarding the study in general: In model experiments, roughly one uniquely barcoded TCR beta cDNA molecule per two T cells was captured by template switching. The study measured age-related changes in TCR beta repertoire diversity using deep sequencing normalized with unique cDNA molecular identifiers. The donors were split into four age groups: young (average 16 years), middle-aged (roughly 39), aged (approximately 59) and long-lived (about 74). The study analyzed two additional independent replicas of 1 million unique cDNA reads from the same blood draw for two donors, one aged 18 to 30 and one aged 80 or older. General conclusions and limits of the study: The CMV infection status of donors was not known, potentially confounding age-related changes in expanded clonotypes. The percentage of naive T cells measured by flow cytometry correlated strongly with observed TCR beta diversity. Compared with the aged group, more naive CD4+ T cells, fewer expanded clones and increased TCR diversity were shown by the long-lived group, suggesting age selection. As age increased, observed TCR beta diversity per million T cells dropped in a roughly linear way, and a significant reduction was already evident by age roughly 40. Since profiling was done on bulk unsorted PBMCs, naive and antigen-experienced compartments could not be conclusively compared. Total diversity estimates from one million sequenced T cells were considered lower bounds and underestimates.

The method was 5' RACE. Reads for this sample came from an Illumina HiSeq 2500. A second PCR of roughly 7 to 11 cycles was performed with a sample-barcoded 5' primer and a J-beta primer mix. Each TCR beta cDNA molecule received a unique molecular identifier from a template-switch 5' adaptor carrying 12 random nucleotides. At least 2.5 million CDR3-containing paired-end reads were obtained from each sample. All of the RNA was converted into first-strand cDNA using the Mint cDNA synthesis kit, with a TRBC-specific oligonucleotide serving as the primer. After uracil-DNA glycosylase treatment, a first 18-cycle PCR used universal primers M1SS and BC2_uni_R on all cDNA. In the authors' own workflow: For normalization, 1 million high-quality reads, each with a distinct molecular identifier, were randomly selected from each sample. Instead of being binned into consensus sequences, reads with shared molecular identifiers were discarded. CDR3 identification, clonotype clustering and error correction used MiTCR with a Q25 quality threshold and the strictest error-elimination algorithm. Lower-bound total TCR beta diversity was estimated with a nonparametric unseen species model using Euler transformation. TCRdb trimmed public reads at Q25 via fastp, called clones via MiXCR and kept in-frame beta chains. Records with the same CDR3 protein are collapsed into one entry carrying the most frequent genes and DNA. In this record, the V and J calls reflect TCRdb's handling and not the investigators' own analysis. Counted in this sample were 900,000 to 950,000 distinct CDR3 sequences; about 29% of them appeared once. 10% to 13% of the sample rests with the top ten.

As for this clonotype: The specificity of this receptor is unknown. There are no base qualities to consult, and no much larger clone falls within one base.

CDR1 and CDR2 are read off the germline V gene as SGHTA and FQGNSA. The CDR3 contains 16 residues, cysteine and phenylalanine counted. Only CDR3 DNA remains: 48 bases, in frame from the first base. For this chain, trimming is 5 bases at the V end and 7 bases at the J end, and the number of junction bases without a gene match is 12. Donors were a few dozen systemically healthy Caucasian individuals from Russia aged roughly 6 to 90 years. About 10 milliliters of peripheral blood were drawn from each donor into EDTA-treated Vacutainer tubes. Ficoll-Paque density-gradient centrifugation was used to isolate PBMCs, with at least 6.5 million per sample. Total RNA was extracted from PBMCs with Trizol reagent, with at least 6 micrograms obtained per sample. The percentages of naive CD45RAhigh/CD27high T cells were determined by flow cytometry on a PBMC aliquot from every donor. This sample was also put to use in a study of T cells of mothers and their children. As the second paper documents: Donors were nine systemically healthy Caucasian individuals: three mothers and their six children. cDNA synthesis consumed the entire amount of extracted RNA, loaded at approximately 1.6 ug RNA in each 15 ul reaction. In the second PCR, sample barcodes and 2-4 random nucleotides were introduced via the M1S primer. Over 10 million TCR beta CDR3 reads came from each mother, compared with approximately 3.1 million reads from each child. Thymic selection shapes the output of TCR recombination in a similar way in related and unrelated pairs, and inherited differences have a minor effect. Related mother-child pairs always showed normalized repertoire overlap that was slightly higher than in unrelated mother-child pairs, though the difference was never significant. With a sensitivity of 90 to 100 clones per million clonotypes, no persistent microchimeric T cell clones were detected. Deep NGS was used in the study to compare the TCR beta repertoires of mothers and children and to look for features that separate related mother-child pairs from unrelated individuals. Mothers averaged approximately 41 +/- 4 years of age and children averaged about 12 +/- 4 years. After adapters were ligated using NEBNext reagents, the libraries underwent 100+100 nt paired-end sequencing on an Illumina HiSeq 2000. To avoid cross-contamination, the mother libraries and the child libraries were prepared a month apart and sequenced in separate runs. Between roughly 500,000 and 2,300,000 distinct TCR beta clonotypes were identified per donor. Naive TCR beta clonotypes were estimated from low-frequency clonotypes matched to each donor's FACS-determined naive share, without sorting.

The clonotype originates from a middle-aged woman in good health. Sequencing was done on a sample of blood. Recombination linked TRBV7-2 to TRBJ2-1; 9 of the junction bases match TRBD2. The DNA sequence is TGTGCCAGCAGCGCAAGCGGGGGGCGAGGGTTGAATGAGCAGTTCTTC. This sequence encodes CASSASGGRGLNEQFF. Outside the CDR3, residues come from the reference TRBV7-2 and TRBJ2-1 proteins, so the full variable domain is: GAGVSQSPSNKVTEKGKDVELRCDPISGHTALYWYRQSLGQGLEFLIYFQGNSAPDKSGLPSDRFSAERTGGSVSTLTIQRTQQEDSAVYLCASSASGGRGLNEQFFGPGTRLTVL.